The rows below give T cell receptor beta chains drawn from one sample of a study of early T cells in non-severe SARS-CoV-2 infection. TCRdb re-derived calls from the 5' RACE reads in MiXCR, one entry per CDR3 protein. The repertoire holds 50,000 to 60,000 distinct CDR3 sequences, with approximately 8% as singletons. Specimen: whole blood. These TCRs come from an adult who was a healthcare worker with PCR-confirmed SARS-CoV-2 infection or an uninfected control (not recorded which). CDR3s include the opening cysteine and the closing phenylalanine or tryptophan. Clone size, where shown, is once, few, many, or a class for clones that have expanded.

V	size	J	CDR3
TRBV24-1	many	TRBJ2-1	CATSDLLYPEQFF
TRBV28	few	TRBJ2-7	CASSLSGGNYEQYF
TRBV27	few	TRBJ2-2	CASSRTSGILVGPGELFF
TRBV29-1	.	TRBJ2-3	CSGIGRSDTQYF
TRBV28	many	TRBJ2-3	CASSMTSGSQDTQYF
TRBV6-1	many	TRBJ2-1	CASSEVGMGGYFEQFF
TRBV7-9	few	TRBJ1-2	CASSSATGNRYGYTF
TRBV28	many	TRBJ2-7	CASSPGAAGGPEYF
TRBV18	many	TRBJ1-1	CASSPKFPGQGTNTEAFF
TRBV28	many	TRBJ2-3	CASSSPEGHTQYF
TRBV28	many	TRBJ2-1	CASSSGQVSYNEQFF
TRBV7-2	many	TRBJ2-2	CASSLDQGWGTSGISGELFF
TRBV20-1	.	TRBJ2-3	CSARDWRFPTDTQYF
TRBV19	.	TRBJ2-7	CASSNPSYEQYF
TRBV20-1	few	TRBJ2-3	CSAPPGLPDQGQYF
TRBV5-4	many	TRBJ2-3	CASSEGQGMTDTQYF
TRBV19	many	TRBJ2-4	CASRIAGDSKNIQYF
TRBV9	many	TRBJ2-3	CASSVEGGSAQYF
TRBV29-1	many	TRBJ2-1	CSVDTGYEQFF
TRBV20-1	.	TRBJ2-1	CSARDLGRSSYNEQFF
TRBV5-6	few	TRBJ2-3	CASSTTSVSTDTQYF
TRBV28	.	TRBJ2-1	CASSSPTSGSYNEQFF
TRBV12-3/TRBV12-4	many	TRBJ1-2	CASSLLFGRGGYTF
TRBV20-1	many	TRBJ2-2	CSARDARRQGATGELFF
TRBV20-1	many	TRBJ1-6	CSARALNSPLHF
TRBV18	many	TRBJ2-3	CASSLMRGSTTDTQYF
TRBV18	few	TRBJ1-3	CASTNRGNTIYF
TRBV28	few	TRBJ2-5	CASSDSVLQETQYF
TRBV25-1	.	TRBJ2-5	CASSTGGGDPQETQYF
TRBV14	many	TRBJ2-3	CASSLTSGSPSTDTQYF
TRBV18	few	TRBJ2-7	CASSPGTEQYF
TRBV7-2	many	TRBJ2-7	CASSYRDRGREQYF
TRBV6-5	medium-sized	TRBJ2-1	CASSKDRTAYNEQFF